This is a list of T cell receptor beta chains from one sample in a study of T cell responses to AZD1222 COVID-19 vaccine. Profiling relied on immunoSEQ multiplex PCR, and the TCRdb table lists in-frame clones only, not all of them. The sample gives roughly 130,000 clones, around 91% of which show up once; approximately 1.7% is in the top ten. The sequences come from peripheral blood, collected on day 0 of AZD1222 vaccination. The origin of the receptors is an adult in good health. CDR3s include the opening cysteine and the closing phenylalanine or tryptophan. Fields, in order: J gene, clone size, V gene, D gene, CDR3 protein, CDR3 DNA. The D gene is left open where the match is weak. Clone size is shown for a subset of rows, as once, few, many or a class of expanded clone.

TRBJ2-3 | NA | TRBV6-5 | NA | CASAQRTFTDTQYF | TGTGCCAGCGCCCAGCGGACTTTCACAGATACGCAGTATTTT
TRBJ2-1 | NA | TRBV7-3 | TRBD2 | CASSLMGGFEQFF | TGTGCCAGCAGCTTAATGGGGGGGTTTGAGCAGTTCTTC
TRBJ1-1 | NA | TRBV7-3 | NA | CASSLGRLNTEAFF | TGTGCCAGCAGCTTAGGACGGTTGAACACTGAAGCTTTCTTT
TRBJ1-1 | NA | TRBV19 | NA | CASSKLGGNTEAFF | TGTGCCAGTAGTAAATTAGGAGGGAACACTGAAGCTTTCTTT
TRBJ1-6 | NA | TRBV7-9 | NA | CASSLDRDSPLHF | TGTGCCAGCAGCTTGGACAGAGATTCACCCCTCCACTTT
TRBJ1-2 | NA | TRBV2 | NA | CASRTTAGYGYTF | TGTGCCAGCAGGACGACCGCAGGCTATGGCTACACCTTC
TRBJ1-1 | NA | TRBV11-2 | NA | CASSLVGTAGGTEAFF | TGTGCCAGCAGCTTAGTGGGGACCGCCGGTGGCACTGAAGCTTTCTTT
TRBJ2-5 | NA | TRBV9 | NA | CASSLNLPGVQETQYF | TGTGCCAGCTCCCTGAACCTACCGGGTGTCCAAGAGACCCAGTACTTC
TRBJ2-7 | NA | TRBV7-2 | NA | CASSSYRNSYEQYF | TGTGCCAGCAGCTCCTACAGGAACAGCTACGAGCAGTACTTC
TRBJ1-1 | NA | TRBV27 | TRBD1 | CASSYRGGDTEAFF | TGTGCCAGCAGTTACAGGGGCGGGGACACTGAAGCTTTCTTT
TRBJ1-1 | NA | TRBV5-8 | NA | CASSLGSGPYTEAFF | TGTGCCAGCAGCTTGGGTTCGGGACCGTACACTGAAGCTTTCTTT
TRBJ2-7 | NA | TRBV9 | NA | CASSVAGTHEQYF | TGTGCCAGCAGCGTAGCGGGGACCCACGAGCAGTACTTC
TRBJ1-5 | NA | TRBV15 | TRBD1 | CATSEDRDNQPQHF | TGTGCCACCAGCGAGGACAGGGACAATCAGCCCCAGCATTTT
TRBJ2-3 | NA | TRBV9 | NA | CASSAGRVLDTQYF | TGTGCCAGCAGCGCCGGTCGCGTCTTAGATACGCAGTATTTT
TRBJ2-2 | NA | TRBV6-5 | NA | CASSYRGSGELFF | TGTGCCAGCAGTTACAGGGGTAGCGGGGAGCTGTTTTTT
TRBJ1-3 | NA | TRBV19 | TRBD1 | CASSPGTGGSGNTIYF | TGTGCCAGTAGCCCCGGGACAGGGGGCTCTGGAAACACCATATATTTT
TRBJ1-2 | NA | TRBV2 | NA | CASSERGDYGYTF | TGTGCCAGCAGTGAAAGGGGTGACTATGGCTACACCTTC
TRBJ1-1 | NA | TRBV5-1 | NA | CASSLVQGKYRNTEAFF | TGCGCCAGCAGCTTGGTGCAGGGTAAATATAGGAACACTGAAGCTTTCTTT
TRBJ1-6 | NA | TRBV5-1 | NA | CASSLGDGSSYNSPLHF | TGCGCCAGCAGCTTGGGGGACGGGAGCTCCTATAATTCACCCCTCCACTTT
TRBJ1-2 | NA | TRBV3-1/TRBV3-2 | NA | CASSQTEEYGYTF | TGTGCCAGCAGCCAAACAGAGGAATATGGCTACACCTTC
TRBJ1-2 | NA | TRBV10-2 | NA | CASSEPGANYGYTF | TGCGCCAGCAGTGAGCCCGGGGCCAACTATGGCTACACCTTC
TRBJ2-2 | NA | TRBV19 | TRBD2 | CASSIIAGGRTGELFF | TGTGCCAGTAGTATCATCGCGGGAGGGCGGACCGGGGAGCTGTTTTTT
TRBJ2-3 | once | TRBV9 | NA | CASSGTGVTQYF | TGTGCCAGCAGCGGTACTGGGGTCACGCAGTATTTT
TRBJ1-5 | NA | TRBV30 | TRBD1 | CAWSQGAGNQPQHF | TGTGCCTGGAGCCAGGGGGCTGGCAATCAGCCCCAGCATTTT
TRBJ2-1 | NA | TRBV18 | NA | CASSPLPATRRDEQFF | TGTGCCAGCTCACCTCTCCCGGCTACTCGACGGGATGAGCAGTTCTTC
TRBJ1-2 | NA | TRBV5-1 | NA | CASSLAGGDYGYTF | TGCGCCAGCAGCTTGGCCGGGGGAGACTATGGCTACACCTTC
TRBJ1-5 | NA | TRBV6-2/TRBV6-3 | NA | CASSTQTLGYQPQHF | TGTGCCAGCAGTACTCAAACACTAGGTTATCAGCCCCAGCATTTT
TRBJ1-6 | NA | TRBV5-1 | NA | CASSWDGYSPLHF | TGCGCCAGCAGCTGGGACGGTTATTCACCCCTCCACTTT
TRBJ2-5 | NA | TRBV2 | NA | CASREGPSQETQYF | TGTGCCAGCAGGGAGGGACCTTCCCAAGAGACCCAGTACTTC
TRBJ1-4 | NA | TRBV7-9 | NA | CASSPEPATNEKLFF | TGTGCCAGCAGCCCAGAACCTGCAACTAATGAAAAACTGTTTTTT
TRBJ1-2 | NA | TRBV5-1 | NA | CASSLATAGYGYTF | TGCGCCAGCAGCTTGGCCACGGCAGGGTATGGCTACACCTTC
TRBJ1-5 | NA | TRBV6-5 | NA | CASNPGPRNQPQHF | TGTGCCAGCAATCCAGGGCCTCGCAATCAGCCCCAGCATTTT
TRBJ2-4 | NA | TRBV18 | NA | CASSPPGSANLAKNIQYF | TGTGCCAGCTCACCACCGGGCAGCGCCAACTTAGCCAAAAACATTCAGTACTTC
TRBJ1-2 | NA | TRBV11-3 | NA | CASSLIGAGFYGYTF | TGTGCCAGCAGCTTAATAGGAGCGGGGTTCTATGGCTACACCTTC
TRBJ2-3 | NA | TRBV6-5 | NA | CATQPGGSDTQYF | TGTGCCACCCAGCCGGGTGGGTCAGATACGCAGTATTTT
TRBJ1-2 | NA | TRBV6-5 | NA | CASSYSPGNYGYTF | TGTGCCAGCAGTTACTCGCCGGGGAACTATGGCTACACCTTC
TRBJ1-2 | NA | TRBV5-6 | NA | CASSQWGSFYGYTF | TGTGCCAGCAGTCAGTGGGGAAGTTTCTATGGCTACACCTTC
TRBJ1-2 | NA | TRBV6-6 | NA | CASSYSSTAYYGYTF | TGTGCCAGCAGTTACTCTTCGACAGCCTACTATGGCTACACCTTC
TRBJ2-1 | NA | TRBV3-1/TRBV3-2 | NA | CASSQNPPGEWDEQFF | TGTGCCAGCAGCCAAAACCCTCCGGGCGAATGGGATGAGCAGTTCTTC
TRBJ1-1 | NA | TRBV20-1 | NA | CSASRNTEAFF | TGCAGTGCTAGCCGGAACACTGAAGCTTTCTTT
TRBJ1-1 | NA | TRBV14 | NA | CASSPYVRGNTEAFF | TGTGCCAGCAGCCCATACGTAAGGGGGAACACTGAAGCTTTCTTT
TRBJ2-1 | NA | TRBV5-1 | NA | CASSFDNEQFF | TGCGCCAGCAGCTTTGACAATGAGCAGTTCTTC
TRBJ1-5 | NA | TRBV6-5 | NA | CASKAPGAGNQPQHF | TGTGCCAGCAAAGCCCCAGGGGCTGGCAATCAGCCCCAGCATTTT
TRBJ1-3 | NA | TRBV7-3 | NA | CASSLTGAVGNTIYF | TGTGCCAGCAGCTTAACAGGGGCGGTTGGAAACACCATATATTTT
TRBJ1-2 | NA | TRBV6-5 | NA | CASSYSGPILGYGYTF | TGTGCCAGCAGTTACTCAGGGCCCATTTTGGGCTATGGCTACACCTTC
TRBJ1-3 | NA | TRBV19 | TRBD1 | CASSPPGQGNTIYF | TGTGCCAGTAGTCCGCCGGGACAGGGAAACACCATATATTTT
TRBJ1-5 | NA | TRBV9 | TRBD1 | CASSTGTGGGGQPQHF | TGTGCCAGCAGCACCGGGACAGGGGGCGGCGGTCAGCCCCAGCATTTT
TRBJ2-1 | NA | TRBV5-1 | NA | CASSLTGMVNEQFF | TGCGCCAGCAGCTTGACAGGGATGGTCAATGAGCAGTTCTTC
TRBJ1-5 | few | TRBV7-9 | NA | CASSPVGDSNQPQHF | TGTGCCAGCAGCCCCGTTGGGGATAGCAATCAGCCCCAGCATTTT
TRBJ1-5 | NA | TRBV18 | NA | CASSPGGNQPQHF | TGTGCCAGCTCACCCGGAGGCAATCAGCCCCAGCATTTT
TRBJ1-2 | NA | TRBV27 | NA | CASSQRKGELNYGYTF | TGTGCCAGCAGCCAGAGGAAGGGGGAGCTCAACTATGGCTACACCTTC
TRBJ1-2 | NA | TRBV9 | NA | CASSADRNYGYTF | TGTGCCAGCAGCGCCGACAGAAACTATGGCTACACCTTC
TRBJ2-3 | NA | TRBV6-5 | NA | CASSYQGGDTQYF | TGTGCCAGCAGTTACCAGGGGGGGGATACGCAGTATTTT
TRBJ1-2 | NA | TRBV6-5 | TRBD1 | CASSYTRQGVGGYTF | TGTGCCAGCAGTTACACTCGACAGGGGGTTGGCGGCTACACCTTC
TRBJ1-5 | NA | TRBV11-2 | NA | CASSLDGEYQPQHF | TGTGCCAGCAGCTTAGATGGGGAGTATCAGCCCCAGCATTTT
TRBJ1-1 | NA | TRBV19 | NA | CASTTPSMGTEAFF | TGTGCCAGTACTACCCCCTCTATGGGCACTGAAGCTTTCTTT
TRBJ1-4 | NA | TRBV30 | NA | CAWSPQPSEKLFF | TGTGCCTGGAGTCCCCAGCCGAGCGAAAAACTGTTTTTT
TRBJ1-1 | NA | TRBV5-1 | NA | CASSLLGGAAESRAFF | TGCGCCAGCAGCTTGCTCGGTGGGGCCGCTGAATCGAGAGCTTTCTTT